Many counts were recorded for the clone carrying this T cell receptor (beta chain). Its matching antigen is unknown. The data are from a study of T cells in Graves' hyperthyroidism and ophthalmopathy. Overall study findings and caveats: The model made its ophthalmopathy prediction, and onset followed a median approximately six months later.

Amplification of TCR beta CDR3 regions used RNA as the template. TCR CDR3 regions were first amplified by RT-PCR with HTBI primers. One entry per CDR3 protein results from TCRdb running MiXCR on the multiplex PCR reads. The data show around 300,000 distinct CDR3 sequences, more than 11% seen once. The CDR3 spans 12 residues. V was shortened by 5 bases and J by 6 bases, with 11 bases between the two germline ends. Germline V CDR1 and CDR2: SGHTA, FQGNSA. The chain is built from TRBV7-2 and TRBJ2-7, with a possible D match to TRBD2 (5 bases). The sample taken for sequencing was blood. The TCR was taken from a woman in her 30s with Graves' hyperthyroidism. The CDR3 loop is CASSELVPEQYF. DNA for the CDR3: TGTGCCAGCAGCGAACTAGTTCCCGAGCAGTACTTC.